These 11 T cell receptor beta chains share one sample of origin, sequenced in a study of blood T cells in healthy people across ages. A sample-barcoded 5' primer and a J-beta primer mix were used in a second PCR of about 7 to 12 cycles. In TCRdb, the 5' RACE reads were re-called with MiXCR into one record per CDR3 protein. This sample yields around 520,000 distinct CDR3 sequences, of which 25% to 35% are seen a single time; about 3.9% belongs to the top ten. These sequences were also reported in another study, on T cells of mothers and their children.

Sequencing was performed on blood. Every receptor here comes from a boy aged 2 to 9 in good health.

The gene calls are TRBV27 and TRBJ2-4; 8 bases map to TRBD2. This CDR3 comprises 17 residues. V was clipped by 6 bases and J by 6 bases; unmatched bases: 16. Per germline, CDR1 MNHEY and CDR2 SMNVEV (reference sequence). The CDR3 sequence: CASSLLAVEPMGNIQYF. CDR3 nucleotide sequence: TGTGCCAGCAGCCTACTAGCGGTGGAACCGATGGGAAACATTCAGTACTTC.

The V call is TRBV7-9, the J call TRBJ2-5, with D hard to call. V was cut by 0 bases and J by 1 base, with 9 bases left in between. CDR3 length: 15 residues. CDR1 and CDR2 (germline): SEHNR, FQNEAQ (reference sequence). The CDR3: CASSLAETIQETQYF. CDR3 sequence (DNA): TGTGCCAGCAGCTTAGCCGAGACCATCCAAGAGACCCAGTACTTC.

The CDR3 region is CASSLQLAGYETQYF. The DNA for the CDR3 is TGTGCCAGCAGCTTACAGCTAGCGGGATATGAGACCCAGTACTTC. The rearrangement joins TRBV7-2 to TRBJ2-5; 9 bases fit TRBD2. Germline V CDR1 and CDR2: SGHTA, FQGNSA. The CDR3 is 15 amino acids. After removal of 2 bases from V and 5 bases from J, the junction contained 6 bases not matched to a gene.

V and J are TRBV15 and TRBJ2-5; no clear D. CDR3 length: 15 amino acids. Per the germline V gene, CDR1 is LNHNV and CDR2 is YYDKDF (reference sequence). V lost 5 bases and J lost 5, with 18 bases in between. The DNA of the CDR3 is TGTGCCACCAGCGGAAAGGGCCCGTCTGAGGAGACCCAGTACTTC. Translated, it gives CATSGKGPSEETQYF. The whole variable domain, remainder taken from reference TRBV15 and TRBJ2-5, is DAMVIQNPRYQVTQFGKPVTLSCSQTLNHNVMYWYQQKSSQAPKLLFHYYDKDFNNEADTPDNFQSRRPNTSFCFLDIRSPGLGDTAMYLCATSGKGPSEETQYFGPGTRLLVL.

This clonotype was observed a handful of times. V usage is TRBV20-1 and J usage is TRBJ1-1; tentative D call: TRBD1 (5 bases). Germline-derived CDR1 and CDR2 are DFQATT and SNEGSKA (reference sequence). CDR3 length: 14 amino acids. Trimming removed 2 bases at V and 6 bases at J, with 16 bases between. CDR3 sequence reads: CSARSSQGFPEAFF. Written as DNA, the CDR3 is TGCAGTGCTAGATCCAGTCAGGGTTTCCCTGAAGCTTTCTTT.

As regards this clonotype: A read error may account for a junction end that differs from germline. The chain carries TRBV20-1 and TRBJ2-5; D remains unclear. CDR1 is DFQATT, CDR2 SNEGSKA, per germline (reference sequence). The CDR3 runs 11 residues. The CDR3 is CSAEHQETPYF. CDR3 bases: TGCAGTGCCGAACACCAAGAGACCCCGTACTTC.

The V and J genes are TRBV27 and TRBJ1-6; D is possibly TRBD1 (6 bases). The length of the CDR3 is 13 residues. Trimming left V 6 bases short and J 10 bases short, with 13 bases between. Germline values: CDR1 MNHEY, CDR2 SMNVEV (reference sequence). DNA for the CDR3: TGTGCCAGCAGAGGAGGGGGAGGATCACCCCTCCACTTT. As protein: CASRGGGGSPLHF.

J is TRBJ2-5 and V is TRBV10-3; a weak D match, TRBD2 (6 bases). The tail of the sequence fits TRBJ2-7 better, so the J call may be wrong. This CDR3 has 12 residues. The germline V gene has CDR1 ENHRY and CDR2 SYGVKD. The chain's CDR3 is CAIASVPYEQYF. DNA of the CDR3: TGTGCCATAGCTAGCGTTCCCTACGAGCAGTACTTC.

The J gene is TRBJ1-1, the V gene TRBV12-3 or TRBV12-4; weak D call: TRBD1 (6 bases). This CDR3 contains 15 residues. Trimming stripped 4 bases from V and 1 base from J, with 13 bases between. The CDR3 coding sequence is TGTGCCAGCAGTTCCCCGACAGGAGGGAACACTGAAGCTTTCTTT. This translates into CASSSPTGGNTEAFF.

The chain combines TRBV15 with TRBJ2-7; maybe TRBD1 (8 bases). The CDR3 spans 14 residues. The V gene's germline CDR1 is LNHNV and CDR2 YYDKDF (reference sequence). Trimming removed 4 bases from V and 6 bases from J, with 16 bases in between. DNA of the CDR3: TGTGCCACCAGCACTCGGACAGGGAGGGGCGAGCAGTACTTC. Translated: CATSTRTGRGEQYF.

The chain uses TRBV7-9 and TRBJ1-2; D remains ambiguous. The germline V and J ends were trimmed by 5 bases and 5 bases, with 6 bases remaining between them. Germline loops: CDR1 SEHNR, CDR2 FQNEAQ (reference sequence). This CDR3 contains 11 residues. In DNA form, the CDR3 reads TGTGCCAGCAGCGCGGATTATGGCTACACCTTC. It codes for CASSADYGYTF.